The clone carrying this T cell receptor beta chain appeared a single time. Compared with germline, one end of the junction differs, possibly owing to a read error. The record originates from a study of cytomegalovirus exposure and HLA in healthy donors. Per the germline V gene, CDR1 is SGHVS and CDR2 is FQNEAQ. There are 15 residues in the CDR3. With 60 Vbeta and 13 Jbeta primers, the PCR was carried out. The repertoire was sequenced with immunoSEQ multiplex PCR; TCRdb's copy has only in-frame clones and lacks some. The sample consists of 150,000 to 200,000 clones, around 74% of them appearing once. The V gene is TRBV7-8, the J gene TRBJ2-3; TRBD2 aligns across 12 bases. Specimen: PBMCs. This clonotype was sampled from a woman aged 25 to 39 in good health and CMV-seronegative. The CDR3 bases are TGTGCCAGCAGCCTAGCGGGGGGGAGCACAGATACGCAGTATTTT. Translation gives CASSLAGGSTDTQYF.